This T cell receptor beta chain was documented in a study of PD-L1 blockade in urothelial cancer. Study summary: Starting in about 2014, patients were given atezolizumab (1,200 mg intravenously every 3 weeks). Previous chemotherapy exposure amounted to 0 to 3 regimens for patients. Blood drawn 3 weeks (second dose) and 6 weeks after treatment start was analyzed. Specimens of blood held a median count of about 140,000 T cells.

This CDR3 has 14 amino acids. In germline, CDR1 is ENHRY, CDR2 SYGVKD. The ends lost 6 bases at V and 4 bases at J; junction bases unmatched: 3. As to time point: pretreatment peripheral blood. Here immunoSEQ multiplex PCR was the method, and the copy in TCRdb shows in-frame clones only, minus some. The sample lists about 130,000 clones, roughly 84% occurring once. The chain is built from TRBV10-3 and TRBJ2-2, with 9 bases identical to TRBD2. Material: PBMCs, obtained around atezolizumab (anti-PD-L1) treatment. The clonotype comes from a man aged 45-65 years with urothelial cancer. For the CDR3, the DNA is TGTGCCATCAGCCAAGCGGGGGGCACCGGGGAGCTGTTTTTT. It is translated as CAISQAGGTGELFF.